This entry features one TCR beta chain sequence. Its antigen is currently not known. It has no much larger one-base neighbor in the sample; base qualities were not kept. Synthetic TCR analog templates were spiked into each PCR so that absolute template abundance could be estimated from read counts. The immunoSEQ assay used bias-controlled V and J gene primers to amplify TCRbeta CDR3 regions from genomic DNA. Sequencing of rearranged TCRbeta segments was done at approximately 20X coverage. Turning to the authors' computational methods: Clustering was used to correct sequencing errors, and CDR3s were annotated against IMGT to assign V, D and J genes. Only productive TCRbeta rearrangements were used in downstream analyses, excluding out-of-frame or stop-codon sequences. Clonality was computed as one minus Shannon entropy normalized by the log of the number of unique productive sequences. Clones differing between time points or between blood and tumor were identified by Fisher's exact test with Benjamini-Hochberg correction at adjusted p below 0.01. The clones in this table, taken by TCRdb from immuneACCESS, are in-frame only. Not every clone is retained; where verified, under half of the shortfall comes from an unresolved V gene, and the cause of the rest is unknown. The V and J calls and the clone size are those of that table, but D and trimming were determined from the DNA. The sample table lists roughly 20,000 clones, around 90% of them with a count of one. The ten largest clones represent 15% to 20% of the sample.

This specimen belongs to a study of PD-L1 blockade in urothelial cancer (dated by TCRdb to about 2017). Background on the whole study: Therapy was started at some point between 2012 and 2014 for all patients, and atezolizumab 1,200 mg was administered intravenously every 3 weeks. Blood samples were analyzed at two time points: 3 weeks after treatment start (second dose) and 6 weeks after treatment start. Twenty-nine patients had pretreatment blood TCR-seq, roughly 24 had at least one posttreatment blood collection, and roughly 24 had tumor TCR-seq. Somatic, immune and clinical correlates of response to PD-L1 blockade with atezolizumab in urothelial cancer were the focus of an exploratory multi-omic analysis. Blood samples gave a median of about 140,000 T cells and 88,000 or so unique TCRs, with a median clonality of around 0.074. Progression-free survival longer than 6 months counted as durable clinical benefit, and TCR features were additionally tested against both progression-free and overall survival. TCR sequencing covered pretreatment tumor samples and matched, serially collected peripheral blood taken before and after atezolizumab treatment. Several patients achieved durable clinical benefit and about 22 did not. Twenty-five of 29 patients were identified as males with urothelial cancer of bladder origin, and a prior smoking history was reported by 18 of 29 patients. An ECOG performance status of 0 or 1 was recorded for the patients, and 0 to 3 prior chemotherapy regimens had been received by the patients. Whole exome sequencing and RNA sequencing of pretreatment tumors were performed alongside TCR sequencing in the same patients. General findings and caveats noted by the study authors: Small sample size (n of about 30) and many exploratory analyses mean the results are intended to be hypothesis-generating. Improved progression-free and overall survival was found to be associated with pretreatment peripheral blood TCR clonality below the median. Among patients with durable benefit, tumor-associated TCR clones showed greater expansion in peripheral blood 3 weeks after treatment started (n ≈ 22, p = 0.022).

The trim is 1 base for V and 0 bases for J, with a gap of 7 bases between the germline ends. Looking up the germline V gene yields CDR1 SGHRS and CDR2 YFSETQ. The CDR3 has 15 amino acids, counting the end cysteine and phenylalanine. Left in the record is the CDR3 DNA by itself, 45 bases read in frame from the first base. The cohort comprised roughly 30 patients with locally advanced or metastatic urothelial carcinoma treated at Memorial Sloan Kettering on a trial protocol. Peripheral blood mononuclear cells were collected from each patient pretreatment and during treatment, giving between 1 and 8 total time points per patient. The Qiagen DNeasy Blood extraction kit was used to purify genomic DNA from total PBMCs and tumor samples. Collected pretreatment and during treatment, PBMCs were isolated and stored as previously described.

The TCR comes from an older woman with urothelial cancer. Specimen: PBMCs, collected around atezolizumab (anti-PD-L1) treatment. This receptor chain uses TRBV5-1 and TRBJ1-4; the D segment could be TRBD1, given 5 matching bases. The CDR3 protein is CASSLTGATNEKLFF. The base sequence is TGCGCCAGCAGCTTGACAGGAGCAACTAATGAAAAACTGTTTTTT.